This TCR beta chain was identified during a study of T-cell memory formation after mild COVID-19. cDNA libraries for TCR alpha and TCR beta, carrying sample barcodes and UMIs, came from 5'RACE with constant-segment primers. In TCRdb, the 5' RACE reads were re-called with MiXCR into one record per CDR3 protein. The sample shows hundreds of thousands of distinct CDR3 sequences, 20% of them seen only once. Germline assignment: CDR1 SGHVS and CDR2 FQNEAQ. Trimming shortened V by 5 bases and J by 6 bases, and 11 bases separated the two germline ends. The CDR3 runs to 12 residues. The sequenced material came from PBMCs or a T cell subset sorted from them (not recorded which). The rearrangement joins TRBV7-8 to TRBJ2-7; possible D gene TRBD1, 5 bases. The source is an adult woman who had mild COVID-19 (a few samples of this study predate the infection). Cell type and time point are not known. The CDR3 loop reads CASSPDSFEQYF. CDR3 coding DNA: TGTGCCAGCAGCCCCGACAGTTTCGAGCAGTACTTC.